These T cell receptor beta chains were read from a single sample in a study of T cells after posttransplantation cyclophosphamide. Repertoires were generated with immunoSEQ multiplex PCR, while TCRdb's copy carries only in-frame clones and drops some. This table holds roughly 23,000 clones, about 86% found once. Sequencing was performed on PBMCs, taken after allogeneic stem cell transplant with posttransplant cyclophosphamide. The receptors come from a female patient in her 30s who received an allogeneic stem cell transplant from an unrelated donor, was CMV-positive, and had no GVHD. Among the T cells, some may be from the graft donor. Each CDR3 is given with its conserved first and last residue. A D gene is named only where the DNA matches it firmly. The size of a clone is reported for some rows only, either as once, few or many, or as a class for expanded clones.

j_gene	abundance	d_gene	v_gene	CDR3aa	CDR3nt
TRBJ2-1	.	TRBD2	TRBV13	CASSLTGLAVNEQFF	TGTGCCAGCAGCTTAACCGGACTAGCGGTCAATGAGCAGTTCTTC
TRBJ2-7	.	TRBD1	TRBV5-1	CASSLGVQGADEQYF	TGCGCCAGCAGCTTGGGGGTACAGGGGGCAGACGAGCAGTACTTC
TRBJ2-7	.	TRBD1	TRBV18	CASSPMDRLYEQYF	TGTGCCAGCTCACCGATGGACAGGTTGTACGAGCAGTACTTC
TRBJ2-2	.	TRBD1	TRBV5-1	CASSPTGGYTGELFF	TGCGCCAGCAGCCCTACAGGGGGCTACACCGGGGAGCTGTTTTTT
TRBJ2-2	.	TRBD1	TRBV5-1	CASSLLGQEQGPGELFF	TGCGCCAGCAGCTTGTTGGGGCAGGAACAGGGGCCCGGGGAGCTGTTTTTT
TRBJ1-6	once	TRBD1	TRBV4-1	CASSPRTGGGFSSYNSPLHF	TGCGCCAGCAGCCCGAGGACAGGGGGCGGATTTAGTTCCTATAATTCACCCCTCCACTTT
TRBJ1-5	.	TRBD1	TRBV2	CASSVTGQGQPQHF	TGTGCCAGCAGTGTGACAGGGCAGGGGCAGCCCCAGCATTTT
TRBJ1-1	.	.	TRBV28	CASIQSGGATEAFF	TGTGCCAGCATCCAAAGCGGGGGGGCTACTGAAGCTTTCTTT
TRBJ1-1	few	.	TRBV6-4	CASSEWQGTEAFF	TGTGCCAGCAGTGAGTGGCAGGGCACTGAAGCTTTCTTT
TRBJ2-1	.	.	TRBV18	CASSFRPGTKKGINEQFF	TGTGCCAGCTCATTCCGCCCGGGGACAAAGAAAGGGATCAATGAGCAGTTCTTC
TRBJ1-4	large	TRBD1	TRBV9	CASSRTGSANLNEKLFF	TGTGCCAGCAGCCGGACAGGGTCGGCCAATCTTAATGAAAAACTGTTTTTT
TRBJ2-5	.	.	TRBV19	CASSILGGETQYF	TGTGCCAGTAGTATCTTGGGGGGAGAGACCCAGTACTTC
TRBJ2-7	.	.	TRBV19	CASSTFRGGTYEQYF	TGTGCCAGTAGCACTTTCCGTGGCGGCACCTACGAGCAGTACTTC
TRBJ1-4	.	TRBD1	TRBV29-1	CSVAGQGTNEKLFF	TGCAGCGTTGCGGGACAGGGGACTAATGAAAAACTGTTTTTT
TRBJ2-7	large	TRBD1	TRBV7-8	CASSPGTGSGYEQYF	TGTGCCAGCAGCCCCGGGACAGGGAGTGGCTACGAGCAGTACTTC
TRBJ2-5	once	.	TRBV4-2	CASSQDTREETQYF	TGTGCCAGCAGCCAAGATACGAGGGAAGAGACCCAGTACTTC
TRBJ1-2	.	.	TRBV5-5	CASSLDSMVGYGYTF	TGTGCCAGCAGCTTGGACAGTATGGTCGGCTATGGCTACACCTTC
TRBJ1-5	.	.	TRBV30	CAWSAGRENQPQHF	TGTGCCTGGAGTGCAGGGCGGGAGAATCAGCCCCAGCATTTT